Listed below are T cell receptor beta chains from one sample, sequenced in a study of blood T cell repertoires in COVID-19. Assay used: immunoSEQ multiplex PCR; TCRdb lists only in-frame clones, some missing. This repertoire shows 210,000 or so clones, roughly four fifths found once; its top ten account for approximately 12%. Material for sequencing was peripheral blood. The receptors come from a woman between 40 and 55 years old with acute or convalescent COVID-19. CDR3s include the opening cysteine and the closing phenylalanine or tryptophan. Clone size is shown for a subset of rows, as once, few, many or a class of expanded clone.

clone_size j_call v_call cdr3_aa
NA TRBJ1-4 TRBV21-1 CASSKGTNRDRGCLDEKLFF
few TRBJ1-6 TRBV5-1 CASSLGPPGNSPLHF
few TRBJ1-4 TRBV2 CASLREVVGEKLFF
NA TRBJ2-1 TRBV7-2 CASSLSRANEQFF
NA TRBJ2-1 TRBV25-1 CASTRIGTAYNEQFF
NA TRBJ2-3 TRBV29-1 CSVVTRSTDTQYF
once TRBJ1-4 TRBV11-1 CASSLRDSVNEKLFF
NA TRBJ2-7 TRBV11-1 CASSSPTWTGWDEQYF
few TRBJ2-2 TRBV2 CASSQQGNTGELFF
NA TRBJ2-1 TRBV27 CASSPGTSGGGEQFF
NA TRBJ1-4 TRBV6-1 CASRHGDRQNEKLFF
NA TRBJ2-2 TRBV5-5 CASSLVRGVEELFF
NA TRBJ1-2 TRBV24-1 CATSDTGTPYGYTF
NA TRBJ1-6 TRBV2 CASSLRQQLNPLHF
NA TRBJ2-7 TRBV3-1/TRBV3-2 CASSYAGDLYEQYF
NA TRBJ2-1 TRBV19 CASSWGAGGDEQFF
few TRBJ2-1 TRBV4-1 CASSLIGQGAYNEQFF
NA TRBJ2-7 TRBV18 CASSPPRGSYEQYF
NA TRBJ1-2 TRBV28 CASEGRPYYGYTF
NA TRBJ2-2 TRBV28 CASSTTGVAGELFF
NA TRBJ1-2 TRBV24-1 CATQRTAQDGYTF
NA TRBJ2-5 TRBV5-4 CASSSRQGLGAETQYF
few TRBJ2-3 TRBV5-8 CASSPTGDGTDTQYF
NA TRBJ2-7 TRBV6-2/TRBV6-3 CASSRTSGDVLGEQYF